Following are 8 T cell receptor beta chains from one sample sequenced in a study of PD-1 blockade in classical Hodgkin lymphoma (dated by TCRdb to between 2020 and 2021). The sample's time point label, in plain terms: newly diagnosed, previously untreated cHL patient sample. The receptor library was made with the immunoSEQ multiplex PCR assay. The table comes from immuneACCESS by way of TCRdb, which keeps in-frame sequences with V and J called. Part of the clones is missing from these tables; in studies checked, under half for an unresolved V gene and the rest for unknown reasons. The sample yields around 17,000 clones; about four fifths were counted once. The top ten constitute 7.5% to 9.5% of the sample. The sequencing sample was made of peripheral blood mononuclear cells (PBMCs). The receptor set was obtained from a human donor with classical Hodgkin lymphoma.

CDR3 in amino acids: CASSQELAGGISSYEQYF. The CDR3 DNA sequence: TGTGCCAGCAGCCAAGAACTAGCGGGAGGAATTAGCTCCTACGAGCAGTACTTC. The chain uses TRBV4-2 and TRBJ2-7; 12 positions match TRBD2. Losses at the gene ends were 0 bases for V and 0 bases for J; bases not matched to a gene: 6. Germline CDR1 and CDR2: LGHNA and YNFKEQ. The CDR3 sequence is 18 residues long.

The chain joins TRBV6-4 to TRBJ2-3, with D uncertain. This CDR3 is 15 amino acids long. Trimming removed 0 bases at V and 2 bases at J, with 9 bases between. Per the germline V gene, CDR1 is MRHNA and CDR2 is SNTAGT. The CDR3 DNA reads as TGTGCCAGCAGTGACTCGATGGGGAACACAGATACGCAGTATTTT. Translation: CASSDSMGNTDTQYF.

The V and J genes are TRBV28 and TRBJ1-2; 9 nucleotides line up with TRBD1. This CDR3 has 14 amino acids. Trimming took 5 bases from V and 8 from J; bases not matched to a gene: 9. Germline lookup yields CDR1 MDHEN and CDR2 SYDVKM. CDR3 DNA: TGTGCCAGCAGTCACGCTACAGGGGGCCGCGGCTACACCTTC. Encoded protein: CASSHATGGRGYTF.

Only a few counts were recorded for this clone. The chain joins TRBV7-9 to TRBJ2-3; 14 bases are a match to TRBD2. The CDR3 runs to 17 residues. V dropped 8 bases and J dropped 0; count of bases not matched to a gene: 7. Germline loops: CDR1 SEHNR, CDR2 FQNEAQ (reference sequence). CDR3 sequence: CASGETSGRVSTDTQYF. CDR3 DNA: TGTGCCAGCGGGGAGACTAGCGGGAGGGTGAGCACAGATACGCAGTATTTT.

The V call is TRBV10-3, the J call TRBJ2-2; TRBD2 aligns across 10 bases. The CDR3 runs 14 residues. The J segment lost 5 bases and the V segment lost 5 bases, leaving 2 bases of the junction unmatched. Germline loops: CDR1 ENHRY, CDR2 SYGVKD. For the CDR3, the DNA is TGTGCCATCAGTAAGCGGGAGGGAACCGGGGAGCTGTTTTTT. Translated, it gives CAISKREGTGELFF.

The rearrangement links TRBV21-1 to TRBJ2-7. TRBV21-1 counts as a pseudogene. This CDR3 region has 19 residues. The CDR3: CASSKRFKRLPSIPYEQYF. The CDR3 DNA is TGTGCCAGCAGCAAACGATTCAAACGGCTACCCTCGATTCCCTACGAGCAGTACTTC.

The V gene is TRBV6-1, the J gene TRBJ2-5, with TRBD2 matching over 12 bases. The CDR3 contains 15 residues. CDR1 is MNHNS and CDR2 is SASEGT in the germline V gene. Trimming removed 3 bases from V and 2 bases from J; junction bases left unmatched: 1. The CDR3 is CASSDLAGGQETQYF. The DNA of the CDR3 is TGTGCCAGCAGTGATCTAGCGGGAGGGCAAGAGACCCAGTACTTC.

The V call is TRBV11-3, the J call TRBJ2-1; TRBD1 matches 9 bases. Germline loops: CDR1 SGHNT, CDR2 YENEEA. The ends lost 5 bases at V and 8 bases at J; junction bases unmatched: 7. The CDR3 covers 14 residues. The CDR3 spells CASSRRDREHEQFF. The CDR3 nucleotides are TGTGCCAGCAGCCGTAGGGACAGGGAACATGAGCAGTTCTTC.